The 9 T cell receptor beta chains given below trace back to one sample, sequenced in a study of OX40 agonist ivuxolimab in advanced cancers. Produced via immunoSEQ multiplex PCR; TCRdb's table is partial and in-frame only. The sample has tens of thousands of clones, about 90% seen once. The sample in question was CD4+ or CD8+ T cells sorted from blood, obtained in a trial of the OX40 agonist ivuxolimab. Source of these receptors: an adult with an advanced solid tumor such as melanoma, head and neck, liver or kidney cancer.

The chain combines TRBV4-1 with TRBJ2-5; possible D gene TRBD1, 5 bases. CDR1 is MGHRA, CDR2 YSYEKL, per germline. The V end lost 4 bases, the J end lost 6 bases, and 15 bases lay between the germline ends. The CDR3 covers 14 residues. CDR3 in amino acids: CASSPVGEGKTQYF. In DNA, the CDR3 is TGCGCCAGCAGCCCGGTAGGGGAAGGGAAGACCCAGTACTTC.

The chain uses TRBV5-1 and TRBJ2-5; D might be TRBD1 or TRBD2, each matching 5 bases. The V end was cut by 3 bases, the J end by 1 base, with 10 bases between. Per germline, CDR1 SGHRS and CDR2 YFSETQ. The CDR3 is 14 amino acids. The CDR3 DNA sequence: TGCGCCAGCAGCTCGGGACGGACCCAAGAGACCCAGTACTTC. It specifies CASSSGRTQETQYF. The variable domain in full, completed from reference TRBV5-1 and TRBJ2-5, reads KAGVTQTPRYLIKTRGQQVTLSCSPISGHRSVSWYQQTPGQGLQFLFEYFSETQRNKGNFPGRFSGRQFSNSRSEMNVSTLELGDSALYLCASSSGRTQETQYFGPGTRLLVL.

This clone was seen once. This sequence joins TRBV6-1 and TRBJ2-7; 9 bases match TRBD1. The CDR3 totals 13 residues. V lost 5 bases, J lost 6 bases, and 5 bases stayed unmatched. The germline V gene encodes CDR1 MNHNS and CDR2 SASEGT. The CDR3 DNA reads TGTGCCAGCAGTCATACAGGGGGCAGCGAGCAGTACTTC. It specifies CASSHTGGSEQYF.

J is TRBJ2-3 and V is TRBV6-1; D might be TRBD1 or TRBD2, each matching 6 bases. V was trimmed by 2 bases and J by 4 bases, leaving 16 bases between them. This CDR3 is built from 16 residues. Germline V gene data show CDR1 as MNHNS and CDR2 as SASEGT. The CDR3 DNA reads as TGTGCCAGCAGTGAAATTAGGGGGGCGACAGCAGATACGCAGTATTTT. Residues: CASSEIRGATADTQYF.

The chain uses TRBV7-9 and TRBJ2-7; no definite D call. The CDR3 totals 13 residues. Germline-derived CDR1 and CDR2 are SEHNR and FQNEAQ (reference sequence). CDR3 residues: CVRSLKVFHEQYF. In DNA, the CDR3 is TGTGTCAGAAGCTTGAAGGTTTTCCACGAGCAGTACTTC.

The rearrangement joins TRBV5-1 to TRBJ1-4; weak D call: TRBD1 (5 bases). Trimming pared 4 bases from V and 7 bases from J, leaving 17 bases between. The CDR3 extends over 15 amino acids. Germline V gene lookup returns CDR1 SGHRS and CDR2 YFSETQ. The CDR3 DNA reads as TGCGCCAGCAGCGGGGGGGACCCTTGGGGTGAAAAACTGTTTTTT. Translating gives CASSGGDPWGEKLFF.

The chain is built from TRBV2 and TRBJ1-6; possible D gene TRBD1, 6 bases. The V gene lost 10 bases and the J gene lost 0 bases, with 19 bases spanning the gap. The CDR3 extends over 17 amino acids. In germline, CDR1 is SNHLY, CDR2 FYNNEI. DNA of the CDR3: TGTGCCACTGGCTGGCAGGGGCCTAGCTCCTATAATTCACCCCTCCACTTT. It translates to CATGWQGPSSYNSPLHF.

CDR3 sequence reads: CASSLVEGRSGYTF. The DNA of the CDR3 is TGTGCCAGCAGCTTAGTGGAGGGTCGTAGTGGCTACACCTTC. The chain employs TRBV7-9 and TRBJ1-2; D gene ambiguous. There are 14 residues in the CDR3. The germline CDR1 and CDR2 sequences are SEHNR and FQNEAQ (reference sequence). The V and J ends lost 1 base and 7 bases respectively, with 13 bases between them.

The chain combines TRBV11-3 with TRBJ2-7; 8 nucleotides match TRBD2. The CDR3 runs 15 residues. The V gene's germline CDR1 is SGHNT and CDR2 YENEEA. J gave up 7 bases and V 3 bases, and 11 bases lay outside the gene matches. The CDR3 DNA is TGTGCCAGCAGCTTGGGGAGCGGGGGTTCGAGGGAGCAGTACTTC. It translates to CASSLGSGGSREQYF. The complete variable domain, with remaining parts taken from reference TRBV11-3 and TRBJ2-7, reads EAGVVQSPRYKIIEKKQPVAFWCNPISGHNTLYWYLQNLGQGPELLIRYENEEAVDDSQLPKDRFSAERLKGVDSTLKIQPAELGDSAVYLCASSLGSGGSREQYFGPGTRLTVT.